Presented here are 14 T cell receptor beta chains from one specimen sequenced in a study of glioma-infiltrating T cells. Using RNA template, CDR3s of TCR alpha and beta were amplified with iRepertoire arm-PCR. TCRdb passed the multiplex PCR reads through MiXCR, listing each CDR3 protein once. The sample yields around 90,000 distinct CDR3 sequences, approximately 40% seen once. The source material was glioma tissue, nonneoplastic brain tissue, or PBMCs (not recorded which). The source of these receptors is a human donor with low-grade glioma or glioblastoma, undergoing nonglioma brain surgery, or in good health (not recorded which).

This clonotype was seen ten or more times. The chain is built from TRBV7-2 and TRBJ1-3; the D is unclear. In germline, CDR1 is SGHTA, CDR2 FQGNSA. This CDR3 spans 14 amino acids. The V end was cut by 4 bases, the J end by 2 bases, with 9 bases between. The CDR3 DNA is TGTGCCAGCAGCTCACAGAGAGCTGGAAACACCATATATTTT. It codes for CASSSQRAGNTIYF.

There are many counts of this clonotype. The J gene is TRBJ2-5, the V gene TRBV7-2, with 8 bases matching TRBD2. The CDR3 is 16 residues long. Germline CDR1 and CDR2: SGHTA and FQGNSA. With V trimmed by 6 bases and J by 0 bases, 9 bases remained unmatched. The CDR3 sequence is CASSTVIAGNQETQYF. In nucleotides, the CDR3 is TGTGCCAGCAGTACTGTGATAGCGGGAAACCAAGAGACCCAGTACTTC.

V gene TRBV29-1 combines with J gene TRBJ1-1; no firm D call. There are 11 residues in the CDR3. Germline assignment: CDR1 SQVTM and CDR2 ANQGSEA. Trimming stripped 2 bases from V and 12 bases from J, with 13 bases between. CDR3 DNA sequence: TGCAGCGTTGAAATTAACATGGGAACTTTCTTT. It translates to CSVEINMGTFF. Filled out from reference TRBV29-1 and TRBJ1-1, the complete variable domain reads SAVISQKPSRDICQRGTSLTIQCQVDSQVTMMFWYRQQPGQSLTLIATANQGSEATYESGFVIDKFPISRPNLTFSTLTVSNMSPEDSSIYLCSVEINMGTFFGQGTRLTVV.

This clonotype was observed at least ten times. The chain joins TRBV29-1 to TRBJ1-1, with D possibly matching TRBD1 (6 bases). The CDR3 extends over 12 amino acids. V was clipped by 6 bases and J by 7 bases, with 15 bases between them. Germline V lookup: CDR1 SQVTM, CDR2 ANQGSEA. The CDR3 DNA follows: TGCAGCGTCCAACAGGGATCGGGTGAAGCTTTCTTT. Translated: CSVQQGSGEAFF.

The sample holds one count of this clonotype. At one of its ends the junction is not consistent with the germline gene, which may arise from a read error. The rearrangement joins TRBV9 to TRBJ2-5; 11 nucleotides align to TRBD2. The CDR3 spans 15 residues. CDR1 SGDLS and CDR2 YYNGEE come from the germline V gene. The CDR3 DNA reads TGTGCCAGCAGCGTTAGCGGGGGGGCCACGGAGACCAAGTACTTC. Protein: CASSVSGGATETKYF.

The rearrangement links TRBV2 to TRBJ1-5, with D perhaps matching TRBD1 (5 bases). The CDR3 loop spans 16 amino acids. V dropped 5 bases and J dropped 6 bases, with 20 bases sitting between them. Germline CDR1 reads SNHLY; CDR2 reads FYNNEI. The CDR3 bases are TGTGCCAGCAGTTCCCCTTCACGGCTTCAGGGTCAGCCCCAGCATTTT. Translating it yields CASSSPSRLQGQPQHF.

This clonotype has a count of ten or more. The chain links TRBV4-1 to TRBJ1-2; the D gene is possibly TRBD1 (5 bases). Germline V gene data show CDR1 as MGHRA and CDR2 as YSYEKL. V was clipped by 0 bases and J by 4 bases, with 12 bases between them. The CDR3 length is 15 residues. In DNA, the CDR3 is TGCGCCAGCAGCCAAGATGAGGGACGGGGCTATGGCTACACCTTC. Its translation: CASSQDEGRGYGYTF.

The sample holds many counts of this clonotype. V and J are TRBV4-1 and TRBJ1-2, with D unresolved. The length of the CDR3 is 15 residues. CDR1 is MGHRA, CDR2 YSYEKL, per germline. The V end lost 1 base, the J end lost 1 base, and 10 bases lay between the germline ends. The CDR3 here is CASSQGQSNNYGYTF. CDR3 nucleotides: TGCGCCAGCAGCCAAGGGCAGTCGAATAACTATGGCTACACCTTC.

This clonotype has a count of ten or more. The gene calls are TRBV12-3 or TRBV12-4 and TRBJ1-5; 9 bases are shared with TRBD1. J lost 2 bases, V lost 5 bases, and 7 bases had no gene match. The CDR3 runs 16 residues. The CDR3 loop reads CASSPGTGMGNQPQHF. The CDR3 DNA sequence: TGTGCCAGCAGTCCCGGGACAGGGATGGGCAATCAGCCCCAGCATTTT.

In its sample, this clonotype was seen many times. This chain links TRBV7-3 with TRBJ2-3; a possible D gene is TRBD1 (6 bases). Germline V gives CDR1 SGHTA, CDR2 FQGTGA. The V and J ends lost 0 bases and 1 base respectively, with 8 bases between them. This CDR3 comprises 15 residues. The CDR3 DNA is TGTGCCAGCAGCTTAACGCAGGGGCGCACAGATACGCAGTATTTT. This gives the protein CASSLTQGRTDTQYF.

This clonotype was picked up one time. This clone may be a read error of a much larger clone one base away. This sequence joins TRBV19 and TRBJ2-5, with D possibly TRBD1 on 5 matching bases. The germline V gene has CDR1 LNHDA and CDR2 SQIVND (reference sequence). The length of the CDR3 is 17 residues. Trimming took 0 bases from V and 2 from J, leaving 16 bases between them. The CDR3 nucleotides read TGTGCCAGTAGTATAGAGGGTACCAGGGAATTTCAAGAGACCCAGTACTTC. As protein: CASSIEGTREFQETQYF.

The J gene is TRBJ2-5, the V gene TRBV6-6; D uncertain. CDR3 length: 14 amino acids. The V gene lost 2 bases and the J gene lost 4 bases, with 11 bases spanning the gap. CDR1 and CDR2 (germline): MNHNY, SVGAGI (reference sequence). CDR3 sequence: CASSYETSTETQYF. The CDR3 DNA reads TGTGCCAGCAGTTACGAGACAAGCACAGAGACCCAGTACTTC.

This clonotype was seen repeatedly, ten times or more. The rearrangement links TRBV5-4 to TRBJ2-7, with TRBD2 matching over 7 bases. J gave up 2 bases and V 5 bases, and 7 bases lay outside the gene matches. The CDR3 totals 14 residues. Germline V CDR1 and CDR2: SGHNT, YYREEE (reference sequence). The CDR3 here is CASRPGGSAYEQYF. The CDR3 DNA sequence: TGTGCCAGCAGGCCGGGGGGTTCGGCCTACGAGCAGTACTTC.

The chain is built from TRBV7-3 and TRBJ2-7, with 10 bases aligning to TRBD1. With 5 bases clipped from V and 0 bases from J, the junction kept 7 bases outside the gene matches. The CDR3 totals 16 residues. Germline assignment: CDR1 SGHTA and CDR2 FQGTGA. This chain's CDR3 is CASSRGTGDTSYEQYF. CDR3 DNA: TGTGCCAGCAGCCGTGGGACAGGGGACACCTCCTACGAGCAGTACTTC.